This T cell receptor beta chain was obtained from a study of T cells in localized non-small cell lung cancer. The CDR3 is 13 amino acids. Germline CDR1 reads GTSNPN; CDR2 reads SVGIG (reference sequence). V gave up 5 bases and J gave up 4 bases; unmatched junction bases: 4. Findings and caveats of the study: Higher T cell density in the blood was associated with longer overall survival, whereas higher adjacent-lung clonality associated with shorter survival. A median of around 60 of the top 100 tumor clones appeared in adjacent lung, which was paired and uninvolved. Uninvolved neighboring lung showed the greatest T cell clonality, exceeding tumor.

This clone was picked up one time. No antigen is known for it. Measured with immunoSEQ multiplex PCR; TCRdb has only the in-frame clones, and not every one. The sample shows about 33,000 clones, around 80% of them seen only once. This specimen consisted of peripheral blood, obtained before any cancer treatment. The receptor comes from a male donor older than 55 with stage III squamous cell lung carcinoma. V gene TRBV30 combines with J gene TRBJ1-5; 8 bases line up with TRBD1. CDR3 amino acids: CAWGTGWNQPQHF. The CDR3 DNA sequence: TGTGCCTGGGGGACAGGATGGAATCAGCCCCAGCATTTT. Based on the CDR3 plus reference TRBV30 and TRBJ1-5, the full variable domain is SQTIHQWPATLVQPVGSPLSLECTVEGTSNPNLYWYRQAAGRGLQLLFYSVGIGQISSEVPQNLSASRPQDRQFILSSKKLLLSDSGFYLCAWGTGWNQPQHFGDGTRLSIL.